Sequencing of this T cell receptor beta chain was carried out in a study of blood T cell repertoires in COVID-19. At the level of the study: T cells, B-cell-depleted T cells, or PBMCs provided the cDNA or gDNA that served as material.

The germline V and J ends were trimmed by 0 bases and 0 bases, with 4 bases remaining between them. This CDR3 contains 14 residues. Germline CDR1 and CDR2: SSHAT and FNYEAQ (reference sequence). In the original processing: How many nucleated cells were present was estimated from reference gene primer amplification. Repertoires were generated with immunoSEQ multiplex PCR, while TCRdb's copy carries only in-frame clones and drops some. That table supplies the V and J calls and clone size; D and trimming were determined from the DNA. The data hold 120,000 or so clones, with 80% observed a single time. The source is a man aged 55-75 years with active or convalescent COVID-19. This chain uses TRBV7-7 with TRBJ2-3; D is uncertain. Sample: peripheral blood. The CDR3 DNA reads TGTGCCAGCAGCTTAGCGGCTAGCACAGATACGCAGTATTTT. It yields the protein CASSLAASTDTQYF.